This T cell receptor (beta chain) was retrieved from a study of spatial heterogeneity in lung cancer. Study outcomes and limitations: Blood showed ubiquitous tumor TCRs more often at resection than at routine follow-up.

This clonotype was counted at least ten times. Antigen: not known. Trimming left V 2 bases short and J 0 bases short, with 14 bases between. CDR1 SGHRS and CDR2 YFSETQ come from the germline V gene. This CDR3 has 16 amino acids. All TCR cDNA molecules were individually tagged with a unique molecular identifier. TCRdb re-analysed the 5' RACE reads in MiXCR, keeping a single row per CDR3 protein. Here the sample spans around 41,000 distinct CDR3 sequences, under 7.5% being singletons. Stated time point: sample taken at primary tumor resection. 72 TRACERx patients with early, untreated non-small cell lung cancer donated samples. Sequencing covered unsorted whole RNA taken from tumor, nontumor lung or frozen PBMC.

The V call is TRBV5-1, the J call TRBJ1-1; TRBD1 is a possible D gene (5 bases). This receptor was obtained from a female donor with early-stage non-small cell lung cancer. Specimen: PBMCs, collected at surgery. CDR3 sequence (DNA): TGCGCCAGCAGCTTAGAGGGACGGACCATGAACACTGAAGCTTTCTTT. Its translation is CASSLEGRTMNTEAFF.